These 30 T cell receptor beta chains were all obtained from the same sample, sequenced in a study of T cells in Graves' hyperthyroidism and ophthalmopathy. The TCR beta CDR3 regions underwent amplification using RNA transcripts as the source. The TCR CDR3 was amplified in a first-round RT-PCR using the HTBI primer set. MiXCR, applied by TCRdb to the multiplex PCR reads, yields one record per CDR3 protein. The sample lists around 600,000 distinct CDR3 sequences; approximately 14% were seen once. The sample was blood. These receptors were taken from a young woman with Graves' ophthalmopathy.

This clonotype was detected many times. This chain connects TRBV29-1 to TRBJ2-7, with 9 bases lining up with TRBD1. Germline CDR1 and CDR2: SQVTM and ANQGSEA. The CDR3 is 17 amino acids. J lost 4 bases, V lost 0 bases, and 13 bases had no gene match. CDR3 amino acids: CSVEDNPPGTGYYEQYF. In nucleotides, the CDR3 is TGCAGCGTTGAAGATAATCCCCCCGGGACAGGGTATTACGAGCAGTACTTC.

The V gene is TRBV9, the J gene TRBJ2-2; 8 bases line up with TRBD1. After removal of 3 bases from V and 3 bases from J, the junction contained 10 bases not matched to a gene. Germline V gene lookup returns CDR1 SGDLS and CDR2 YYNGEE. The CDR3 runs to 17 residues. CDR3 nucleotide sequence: TGTGCCAGCAGCGCTAGTGTTACGACAGGGGACACCGGGGAGCTGTTTTTT. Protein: CASSASVTTGDTGELFF.

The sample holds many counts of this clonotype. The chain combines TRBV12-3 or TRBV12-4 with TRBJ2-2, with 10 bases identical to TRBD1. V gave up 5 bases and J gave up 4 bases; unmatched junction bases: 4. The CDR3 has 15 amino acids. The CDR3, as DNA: TGTGCCAGCAGTGTTGACAGGGGGCGCACCGGGGAGCTGTTTTTT. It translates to CASSVDRGRTGELFF.

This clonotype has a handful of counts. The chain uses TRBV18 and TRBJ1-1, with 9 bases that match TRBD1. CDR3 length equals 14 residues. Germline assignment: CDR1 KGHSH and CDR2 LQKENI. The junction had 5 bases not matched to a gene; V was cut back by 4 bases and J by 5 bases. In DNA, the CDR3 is TGTGCCAGCTCACAAGGGACAGGGAAGACTGAAGCTTTCTTT. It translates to CASSQGTGKTEAFF. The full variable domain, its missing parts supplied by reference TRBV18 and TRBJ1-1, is NAGVMQNPRHLVRRRGQEARLRCSPMKGHSHVYWYRQLPEEGLKFMVYLQKENIIDESGMPKERFSAEFPKEGPSILRIQQVVRGDSAAYFCASSQGTGKTEAFFGQGTRLTVV.

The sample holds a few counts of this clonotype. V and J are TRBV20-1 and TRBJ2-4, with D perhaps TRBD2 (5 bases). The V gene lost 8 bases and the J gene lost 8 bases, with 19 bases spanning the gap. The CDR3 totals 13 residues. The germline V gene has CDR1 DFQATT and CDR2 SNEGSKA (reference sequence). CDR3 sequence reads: CSRRAASSYIQYF. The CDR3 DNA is TGCAGTCGAAGGGCGGCTAGCTCCTACATTCAGTACTTC.

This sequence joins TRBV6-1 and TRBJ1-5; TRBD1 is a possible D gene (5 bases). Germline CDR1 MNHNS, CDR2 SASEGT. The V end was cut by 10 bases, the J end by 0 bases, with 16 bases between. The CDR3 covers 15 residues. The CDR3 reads CATPGTPCSNQPQHF. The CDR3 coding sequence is TGTGCCACCCCTGGGACCCCCTGTAGCAATCAGCCCCAGCATTTT.

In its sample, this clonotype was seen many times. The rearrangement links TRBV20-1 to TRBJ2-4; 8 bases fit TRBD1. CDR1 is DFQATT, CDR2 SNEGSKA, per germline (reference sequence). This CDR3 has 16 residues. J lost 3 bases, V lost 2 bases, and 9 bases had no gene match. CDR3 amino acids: CSARFTGGRDKNIQYF. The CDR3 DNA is TGCAGTGCTAGATTCACAGGGGGACGGGACAAAAACATTCAGTACTTC.

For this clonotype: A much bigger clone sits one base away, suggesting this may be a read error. The CDR3 sequence: CSALQGPNTEAFF. In DNA, the CDR3 is TGCAGTGCTCTCCAAGGACCGAACACTGAAGCTTTCTTT. V and J are TRBV20-1 and TRBJ1-1; D is unclear. The CDR3 has 13 amino acids. The V and J ends lost 5 bases and 1 base respectively, with 11 bases between them. In germline, CDR1 is DFQATT, CDR2 SNEGSKA (reference sequence).

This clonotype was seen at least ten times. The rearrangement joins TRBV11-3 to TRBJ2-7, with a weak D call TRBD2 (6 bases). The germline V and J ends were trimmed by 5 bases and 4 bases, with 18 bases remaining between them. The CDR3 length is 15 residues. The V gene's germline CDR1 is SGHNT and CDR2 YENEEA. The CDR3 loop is CASSPPAGNGYEQYF. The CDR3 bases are TGTGCCAGCAGCCCCCCTGCGGGGAATGGATACGAGCAGTACTTC.

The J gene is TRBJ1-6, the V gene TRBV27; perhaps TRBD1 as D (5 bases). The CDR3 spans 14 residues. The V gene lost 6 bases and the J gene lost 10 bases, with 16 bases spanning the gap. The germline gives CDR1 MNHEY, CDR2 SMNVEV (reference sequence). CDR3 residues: CASSNAGWSSPLHF. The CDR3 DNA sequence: TGTGCCAGCAGCAATGCAGGGTGGTCCTCACCCCTCCACTTT.

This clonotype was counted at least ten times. CDR3 residues: CAWALGGGTEAFF. Here the CDR3 DNA reads TGTGCCTGGGCGTTAGGGGGTGGCACTGAAGCTTTCTTT. The chain links TRBV30 to TRBJ1-1, with D possibly TRBD1 on 6 matching bases. Germline V gene sequence: CDR1 GTSNPN, CDR2 SVGIG (reference sequence). This CDR3 spans 13 amino acids. The V end lost 5 bases, the J end lost 4 bases, and 14 bases lay between the germline ends.

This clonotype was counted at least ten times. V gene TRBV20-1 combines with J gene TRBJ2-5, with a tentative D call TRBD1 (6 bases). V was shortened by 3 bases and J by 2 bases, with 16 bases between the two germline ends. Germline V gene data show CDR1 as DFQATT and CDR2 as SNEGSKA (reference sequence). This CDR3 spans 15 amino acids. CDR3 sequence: CSASVTNRAQETQYF. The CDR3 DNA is TGCAGTGCTAGCGTGACCAACAGGGCACAAGAGACCCAGTACTTC.

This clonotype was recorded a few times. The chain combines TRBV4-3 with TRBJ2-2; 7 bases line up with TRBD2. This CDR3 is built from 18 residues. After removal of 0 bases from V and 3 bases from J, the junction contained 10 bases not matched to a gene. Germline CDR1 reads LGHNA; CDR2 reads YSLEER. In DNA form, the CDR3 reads TGCGCCAGCAGCCAAGATGGGAGGGCGGGATGGTACACCGGGGAGCTGTTTTTT. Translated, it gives CASSQDGRAGWYTGELFF.

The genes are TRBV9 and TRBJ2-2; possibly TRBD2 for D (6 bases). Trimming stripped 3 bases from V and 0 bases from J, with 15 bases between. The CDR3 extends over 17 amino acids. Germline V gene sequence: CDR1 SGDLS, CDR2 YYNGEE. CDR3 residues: CASSESTRSSNTGELFF. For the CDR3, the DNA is TGTGCCAGCAGCGAGTCGACTAGATCCTCGAACACCGGGGAGCTGTTTTTT. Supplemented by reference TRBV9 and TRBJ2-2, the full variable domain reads DSGVTQTPKHLITATGQRVTLRCSPRSGDLSVYWYQQSLDQGLQFLIQYYNGEERAKGNILERFSAQQFPDLHSELNLSSLELGDSALYFCASSESTRSSNTGELFFGEGSRLTVL.

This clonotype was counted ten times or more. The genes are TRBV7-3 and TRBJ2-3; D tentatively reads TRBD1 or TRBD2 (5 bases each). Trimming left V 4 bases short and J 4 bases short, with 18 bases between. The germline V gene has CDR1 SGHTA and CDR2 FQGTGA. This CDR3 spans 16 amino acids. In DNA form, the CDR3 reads TGTGCCAGCAGCTCCCTTCCGAGGGGCGGGTCAGATACGCAGTATTTT. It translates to CASSSLPRGGSDTQYF.

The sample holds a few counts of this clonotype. For the CDR3, the DNA is TGTGCCAGCAGTACCAACCCCGGGGGGGGAGGCACAGATACGCAGTATTTT. It codes for CASSTNPGGGGTDTQYF. The genes are TRBV9 and TRBJ2-3; 8 nucleotides match TRBD2. CDR3 size: 17 residues. CDR1 is SGDLS and CDR2 is YYNGEE in the germline V gene. J lost 1 base, V lost 5 bases, and 12 bases had no gene match.

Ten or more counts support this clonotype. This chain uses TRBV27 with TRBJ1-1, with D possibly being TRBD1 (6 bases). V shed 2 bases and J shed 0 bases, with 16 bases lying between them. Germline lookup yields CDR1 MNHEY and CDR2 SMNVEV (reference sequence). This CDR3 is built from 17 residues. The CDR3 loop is CASSLKKTGWMNTEAFF. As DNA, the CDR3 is TGTGCCAGCAGTTTAAAGAAAACAGGGTGGATGAACACTGAAGCTTTCTTT.

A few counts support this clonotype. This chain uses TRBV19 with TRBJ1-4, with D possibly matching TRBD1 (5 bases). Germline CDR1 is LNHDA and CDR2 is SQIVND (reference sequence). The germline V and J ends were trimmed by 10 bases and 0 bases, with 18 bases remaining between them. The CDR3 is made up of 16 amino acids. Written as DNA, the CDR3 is TGTGCCACCAGCACACAAACAGGCGCAACTAATGAAAAACTGTTTTTT. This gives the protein CATSTQTGATNEKLFF.

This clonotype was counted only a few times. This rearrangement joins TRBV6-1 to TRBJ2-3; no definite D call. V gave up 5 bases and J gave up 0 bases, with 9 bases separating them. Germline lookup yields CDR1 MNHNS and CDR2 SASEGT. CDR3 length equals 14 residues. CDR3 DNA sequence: TGTGCCAGCAGTTACGCGCCTAGCACAGATACGCAGTATTTT. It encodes CASSYAPSTDTQYF.

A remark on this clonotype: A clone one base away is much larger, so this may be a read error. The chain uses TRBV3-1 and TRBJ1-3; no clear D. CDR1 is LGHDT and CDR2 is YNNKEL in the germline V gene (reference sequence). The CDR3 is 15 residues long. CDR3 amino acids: CATSQSEHSGNTIYF. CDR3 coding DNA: TGTGCCACCAGCCAATCAGAACACTCTGGAAACACCATATATTTT.

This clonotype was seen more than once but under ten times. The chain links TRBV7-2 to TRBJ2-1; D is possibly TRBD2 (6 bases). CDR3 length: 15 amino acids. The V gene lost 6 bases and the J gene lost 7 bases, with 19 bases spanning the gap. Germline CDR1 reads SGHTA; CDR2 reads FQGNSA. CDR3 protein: CASRADYRGGNEQFF. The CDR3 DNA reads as TGTGCCAGCAGAGCGGACTACCGCGGAGGGAATGAGCAGTTCTTC.

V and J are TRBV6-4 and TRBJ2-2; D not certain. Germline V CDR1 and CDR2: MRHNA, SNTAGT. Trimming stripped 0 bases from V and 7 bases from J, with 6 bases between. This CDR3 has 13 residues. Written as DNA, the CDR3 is TGTGCCAGCAGTGACTCGTCCCGCGGGGAGCTGTTTTTT. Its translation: CASSDSSRGELFF.

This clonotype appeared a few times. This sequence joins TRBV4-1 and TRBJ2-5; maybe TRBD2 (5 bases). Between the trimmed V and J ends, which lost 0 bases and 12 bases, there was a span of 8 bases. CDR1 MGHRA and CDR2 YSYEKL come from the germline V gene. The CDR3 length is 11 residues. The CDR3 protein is CASSQDGIKYF. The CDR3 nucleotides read TGCGCCAGCAGCCAAGACGGGATCAAGTACTTC.

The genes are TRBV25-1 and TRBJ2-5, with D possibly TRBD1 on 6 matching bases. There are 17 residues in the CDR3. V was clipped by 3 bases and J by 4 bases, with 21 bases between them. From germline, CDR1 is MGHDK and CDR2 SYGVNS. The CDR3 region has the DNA TGTGCCAGCAGTGATTTCTTGGGCAGGGACATGGTAGAGACCCAGTACTTC. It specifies CASSDFLGRDMVETQYF. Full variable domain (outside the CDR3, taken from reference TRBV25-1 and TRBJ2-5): EADIYQTPRYLVIGTGKKITLECSQTMGHDKMYWYQQDPGMELHLIHYSYGVNSTEKGDLSSESTVSRIRTEHFPLTLESARPSHTSQYLCASSDFLGRDMVETQYFGPGTRLLVL.

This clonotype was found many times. The CDR3 is CASTETGTSVLGGYNEQFF. The CDR3 nucleotides are TGTGCCAGCACCGAAACCGGGACTAGCGTTTTAGGGGGTTACAATGAGCAGTTCTTC. The V gene is TRBV12-3 or TRBV12-4, the J gene TRBJ2-1; 10 bases agree with TRBD2. The CDR3 contains 19 residues. V shed 7 bases and J 4 bases; nucleotides not matched to a gene: 19.

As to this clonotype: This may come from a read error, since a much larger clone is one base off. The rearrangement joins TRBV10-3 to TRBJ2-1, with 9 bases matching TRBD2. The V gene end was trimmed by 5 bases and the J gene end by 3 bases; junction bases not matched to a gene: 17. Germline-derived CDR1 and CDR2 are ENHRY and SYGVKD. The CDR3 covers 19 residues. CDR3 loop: CAISLGGRVSLAHYNEQFF. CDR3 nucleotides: TGTGCCATCAGTTTAGGCGGGAGGGTCTCACTGGCCCACTACAATGAGCAGTTCTTC.

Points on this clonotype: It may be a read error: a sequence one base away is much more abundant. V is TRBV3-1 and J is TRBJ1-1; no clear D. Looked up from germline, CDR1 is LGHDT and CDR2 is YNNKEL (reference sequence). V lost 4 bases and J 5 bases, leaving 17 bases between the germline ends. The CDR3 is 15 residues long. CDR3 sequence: CASSLGAGFRTEAFF. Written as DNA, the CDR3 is TGTGCCAGCAGCCTAGGAGCGGGTTTTCGGACTGAAGCTTTCTTT.

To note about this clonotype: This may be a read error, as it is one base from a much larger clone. CDR3 in amino acids: CASSFRTDLFYEQFF. The CDR3 DNA follows: TGTGCCAGCAGTTTCAGGACAGATCTTTTCTACGAGCAGTTCTTC. The gene calls are TRBV6-2 or TRBV6-3 and TRBJ2-7; possible D gene TRBD1, 6 bases. The DNA end lines up better with TRBJ2-1; the J call may be wrong. The CDR3 runs 15 residues. Germline assignment: CDR1 MNHEY and CDR2 SVGEGT.

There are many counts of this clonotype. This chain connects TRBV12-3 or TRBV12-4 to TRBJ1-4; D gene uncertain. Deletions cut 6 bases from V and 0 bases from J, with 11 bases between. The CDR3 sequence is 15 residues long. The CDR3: CASRGPGTTNEKLFF. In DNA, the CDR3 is TGTGCCAGCAGGGGTCCGGGCACAACTAATGAAAAACTGTTTTTT.

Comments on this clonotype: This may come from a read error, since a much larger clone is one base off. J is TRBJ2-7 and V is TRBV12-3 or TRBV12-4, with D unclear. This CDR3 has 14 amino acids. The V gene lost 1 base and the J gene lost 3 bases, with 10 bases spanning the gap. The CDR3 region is CASSLGSSRYEQYF. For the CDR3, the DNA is TGTGCCAGCAGTTTAGGGAGTTCCCGCTACGAGCAGTACTTC.